The present T cell receptor (beta chain) was sequenced within a study of technical replicates of blood from a few donors. The CDR3 spans 19 residues. Trimming pared 0 bases from V and 0 bases from J, leaving 16 bases between. Germline CDR1 is SGHRS and CDR2 is YFSETQ. TCRdb's copy holds only in-frame clones and misses some; the assay was immunoSEQ multiplex PCR. The data contain 80,000 to 95,000 clones, 85% to 95% of them singletons. The sequenced sample consisted of T cells isolated from PBMCs. The genes are TRBV5-1 and TRBJ2-6; the D is unclear. The sequence was obtained from a human donor in good health. The CDR3: CASSLVPVSTLSGANVLTF. CDR3 sequence (DNA): TGCGCCAGCAGCTTGGTCCCAGTCTCAACCCTCTCTGGGGCCAACGTCCTGACTTTC.